A selection of T cell receptor beta chains follows, all from one sample in a study of regulatory T cells in long-lasting Graves disease. TCRdb itself ran the multiplex PCR reads through MiXCR, one entry per CDR3 protein. In the table there are 430,000 or so distinct CDR3 sequences, roughly a fifth of which are singletons. Sequences were derived from peripheral blood mononuclear cells (PBMCs), sampled when the disease was refractory, from a patient treated with antithyroid drugs. These receptor sequences come from a female donor with Graves disease. Both conserved end residues are part of each CDR3. The order of the fields is D gene, clone size, J gene, V gene, CDR3 DNA, CDR3 protein. D genes are given only for firm matches. Not all rows give a size; the values are once, few, many and, for expanded clones, a class.

D: TRBD1; size: few; J: TRBJ1-1; V: TRBV20-1; DNA: TGCAGTGCTAGAGTAGGACAGGTGAACACTGGAGCTTTCTTT; CDR3: CSARVGQVNTGAFF
D: .; size: .; J: TRBJ2-7; V: TRBV3-1; DNA: TGTGCCAGCAGCCAAGACCCGGCCGGGGGTGGTGAGCAGTACTTC; CDR3: CASSQDPAGGGEQYF
D: .; size: few; J: TRBJ1-1; V: TRBV20-1; DNA: TGCAGTGCTAGAGATATCACACCGCGCCCCACTGAAGCTTTCTTT; CDR3: CSARDITPRPTEAFF
D: TRBD2; size: few; J: TRBJ2-7; V: TRBV7-9; DNA: TGTGCCAGCAGCCCCGTGGGACTAGCGTGGGAGCAGTACTTC; CDR3: CASSPVGLAWEQYF
D: .; size: .; J: TRBJ2-7; V: TRBV6-1; DNA: TGTGCCAGCAGTGAGATGATTCGGTACAACTACGAGCAGTACTTC; CDR3: CASSEMIRYNYEQYF
D: .; size: many; J: TRBJ1-3; V: TRBV16; DNA: TGTGCCAGCAGCCCCTTGGGAAACACCATATATTTT; CDR3: CASSPLGNTIYF
D: TRBD1; size: .; J: TRBJ2-2; V: TRBV18; DNA: TGTGCCAGCTCACCTGCCGGGACAGTAAACACCGGGGAGCTGTTTTTT; CDR3: CASSPAGTVNTGELFF
D: .; size: many; J: TRBJ1-1; V: TRBV6-1; DNA: TGTGCCAGCAGTCGCAAGGGGGATTACACTGAAGCTTTCTTT; CDR3: CASSRKGDYTEAFF
D: .; size: few; J: TRBJ2-2; V: TRBV6-1; DNA: TGTGCCAGCAGCCGTGGGCCGAGTTTGGGCACCGGGGAGCTGTTTTTT; CDR3: CASSRGPSLGTGELFF
D: TRBD2; size: few; J: TRBJ2-1; V: TRBV6-1; DNA: TGTGCCAGCAGGCGGACTAGCGGGAGCAATGAGCAGTTCTTC; CDR3: CASRRTSGSNEQFF
D: .; size: .; J: TRBJ2-2; V: TRBV28; DNA: TGTGCCAGCAGTTGGGTCGGAGGTGACTCCGGAAGGGGGGAGCTGTTTTTT; CDR3: CASSWVGGDSGRGELFF
D: .; size: many; J: TRBJ1-2; V: TRBV5-1; DNA: TGCGCCAGCAGCTTGGACAGTGCCGTCTATGGCTACACCTTC; CDR3: CASSLDSAVYGYTF
D: .; size: few; J: TRBJ1-6; V: TRBV7-2; DNA: TGTGCCAGCAGCCAATTGGGGTATAATTCACCCCTCCACTTT; CDR3: CASSQLGYNSPLHF
D: .; size: many; J: TRBJ2-5; V: TRBV11-3; DNA: TGTGCCAGCAGCGTGTCAGGGGATGCGGAGACCCAGTACTTC; CDR3: CASSVSGDAETQYF
D: TRBD1; size: few; J: TRBJ2-7; V: TRBV5-1; DNA: TGCGCCAGCAGCTTGGATGGACAGGGAAACGAGCAGTACTTC; CDR3: CASSLDGQGNEQYF
D: .; size: .; J: TRBJ2-2; V: TRBV7-3; DNA: TGTGCCAGCAGCTCCGACACCGGGGGAGGTCCCCTGGAGCTGTTTTTT; CDR3: CASSSDTGGGPLELFF
D: TRBD2; size: few; J: TRBJ2-3; V: TRBV20-1; DNA: TGCAGTGCTAGAGTTCCTAGCGGGATCTCTCTCAGCACAGATACGCAGTATTTT; CDR3: CSARVPSGISLSTDTQYF
D: TRBD1; size: many; J: TRBJ1-2; V: TRBV9; DNA: TGTGCCAGCAGCGACGAAACGCAGGGGGCGCGAGGCTACACCTTC; CDR3: CASSDETQGARGYTF
D: TRBD2; size: many; J: TRBJ2-7; V: TRBV28; DNA: TGTGCCAGCAGTTATTCAGAATCCGGGACTAGGCTCTACGAGCAGTACTTC; CDR3: CASSYSESGTRLYEQYF
D: .; size: many; J: TRBJ2-7; V: TRBV2; DNA: TGTGCCAGCAGTCCCGCGTCAAGCTCCTACGAGCAGTACTTC; CDR3: CASSPASSSYEQYF
D: .; size: once; J: TRBJ1-4; V: TRBV28; DNA: TGTGCCAGCAGTGACTGGAATGAAAAACTGTTTTTT; CDR3: CASSDWNEKLFF
D: .; size: few; J: TRBJ1-4; V: TRBV20-1; DNA: TGCAGCCCCACCAGGAGGAAGGAAAAACTGTTTTTT; CDR3: CSPTRRKEKLFF
D: .; size: many; J: TRBJ2-5; V: TRBV28; DNA: TGTGCCAGCCTCCCAGCGTACCAAGAGACCCAGTACTTC; CDR3: CASLPAYQETQYF
D: .; size: many; J: TRBJ1-3; V: TRBV28; DNA: TGTGCCAGCAGTGGTCTGGGAGGTTCTGGAAACACCATATATTTT; CDR3: CASSGLGGSGNTIYF
D: TRBD1; size: few; J: TRBJ2-6; V: TRBV5-1; DNA: TGCGCCAGCAGCTTGGGAGGGGGCACTGGGGCCAACGTCCTGACTTTC; CDR3: CASSLGGGTGANVLTF
D: .; size: .; J: TRBJ1-4; V: TRBV12-3/TRBV12-4; DNA: TGTGCCAGCAGTTTGAGCGGCTCTGGGGTAAAACTGTTTTTT; CDR3: CASSLSGSGVKLFF
D: .; size: .; J: TRBJ1-1; V: TRBV27; DNA: TGTGCCAGCAGCCCCCAGTGGGGGGACACTGAAGCTTTCTTT; CDR3: CASSPQWGDTEAFF
D: TRBD1; size: .; J: TRBJ2-7; V: TRBV12-3/TRBV12-4; DNA: TGTGCCAGCAGACGACAGGGCGCCTACGGGCAGTACTTC; CDR3: CASRRQGAYGQYF
D: .; size: .; J: TRBJ2-1; V: TRBV20-1; DNA: TGCAGTGCCAAATGGGGTACGAGCTCCTACAATGAGCAGTTCTTC; CDR3: CSAKWGTSSYNEQFF
D: TRBD2; size: many; J: TRBJ2-5; V: TRBV28; DNA: TGTGCCAGCAGTTTCCAGCGGGAGGGGAGGGAGACCCAGTACTTC; CDR3: CASSFQREGRETQYF
D: TRBD1; size: few; J: TRBJ2-2; V: TRBV18; DNA: TGTGCCAGCTCACCACAACAGGGGAGTACCGGGGAGCTGTTTTTT; CDR3: CASSPQQGSTGELFF
D: .; size: many; J: TRBJ2-5; V: TRBV7-8; DNA: TGTGCCAGCAGCTGGGGACTGGAACAAGAGACCCAGTACTTC; CDR3: CASSWGLEQETQYF
D: .; size: .; J: TRBJ1-5; V: TRBV2; DNA: TGTGCCAGCAGTGAAGGTGTGGGGCCTCAGCCCCAGCATTTT; CDR3: CASSEGVGPQPQHF
D: TRBD1; size: .; J: TRBJ1-1; V: TRBV28; DNA: TGTGCCAGCAGTTACAGGGGACACACTGAAGCTTTCTTT; CDR3: CASSYRGHTEAFF
D: TRBD2; size: few; J: TRBJ2-3; V: TRBV20-1; DNA: TGCAGTGCTAGAGGTGGCGGGAGGTATTCTAGCACAGATACGCAGTATTTT; CDR3: CSARGGGRYSSTDTQYF
D: TRBD1; size: .; J: TRBJ1-2; V: TRBV11-2; DNA: TGTGCCAGCAGCCAACCCACGGGACAGGAATACAAGGGGTATGGCTACACCTTC; CDR3: CASSQPTGQEYKGYGYTF
D: .; size: few; J: TRBJ1-5; V: TRBV7-2; DNA: TGTGCCAGCAGCCCCCCGGGCCTGAAAATTAATCAGCCCCAGCATTTT; CDR3: CASSPPGLKINQPQHF
D: TRBD2; size: many; J: TRBJ2-7; V: TRBV20-1; DNA: TGCAGTGCTAGAGCTTTCATGGAGCGGGAGGCCTACGAGCAGTACTTC; CDR3: CSARAFMEREAYEQYF
D: .; size: many; J: TRBJ1-5; V: TRBV6-1; DNA: TGTGCCAGCAGTGAAGAGCGAGGCCATAGCAATCAGCCCCAGCATTTT; CDR3: CASSEERGHSNQPQHF
D: .; size: .; J: TRBJ1-6; V: TRBV4-1; DNA: TGCGCCAGCAGCCAAGGTCACAGCCAGTATAATTCACCCCTCCACTTT; CDR3: CASSQGHSQYNSPLHF
D: TRBD2; size: .; J: TRBJ2-6; V: TRBV3-1; DNA: TGTGCCAGCAGCTCCCGGGGGGGGGCGGCCGGGGCCAACGTCCTGACTTTC; CDR3: CASSSRGGAAGANVLTF
D: .; size: .; J: TRBJ1-3; V: TRBV18; DNA: TGTGCCAGCTCACCACCAGACCTGGGGAGGTCTGGAAACACCATATATTTT; CDR3: CASSPPDLGRSGNTIYF
D: TRBD1; size: many; J: TRBJ2-5; V: TRBV12-3/TRBV12-4; DNA: TGTGCCAGCAGTTTTTTAATATTGGACAGGGGTTCTGCAAGAGGGGAGACCCAGTACTTC; CDR3: CASSFLILDRGSARGETQYF
D: .; size: many; J: TRBJ2-5; V: TRBV6-5; DNA: TGTGCCAGCAGTTACGGGGACAAGTACCAAGAGACCCAGTACTTC; CDR3: CASSYGDKYQETQYF